Shown below are 8 T cell receptor beta chains from a single sample sequenced in a study of Ad26.COV2.S vaccination and SARS-CoV-2 variants. Profiling relied on immunoSEQ multiplex PCR, and the TCRdb table lists in-frame clones only, not all of them. The sample has fewer than 800,000 clones; around 90% are singletons. This sample's treatment: around 19 received Ad26.COV2.S at low or high dose, single or two shots; 5 received placebo; per-sample allocation not given. The samples date from day 63 after the first vaccine or placebo injection. The sequencing used peripheral blood, collected in a trial of Ad26.COV2.S vaccine versus placebo. These receptor sequences come from a person between 18 and 65 years old who received the Ad26.COV2.S COVID-19 vaccine or a placebo.

The V call is TRBV4-3, the J call TRBJ1-1, with TRBD1 matching 10 bases. This CDR3 spans 13 amino acids. V shed 5 bases, J shed 9 bases, and the junction held 6 bases outside the gene matches. The germline V gene has CDR1 LGHNA and CDR2 YSLEER. Here the CDR3 reads CASSATGGIQAFF. DNA for the CDR3: TGCGCCAGCAGCGCGACAGGGGGCATTCAAGCTTTCTTT.

The CDR3 is CAIKLGRDTGELFF. DNA of the CDR3: TGTGCCATCAAACTCGGACGGGACACCGGGGAGCTGTTTTTT. The rearrangement joins TRBV10-3 to TRBJ2-2; D gene uncertain. The CDR3 sequence is 14 residues long. Trimming pared 7 bases from V and 3 bases from J, leaving 12 bases between. CDR1 is ENHRY and CDR2 is SYGVKD in the germline V gene.

The V call is TRBV27, the J call TRBJ1-1; D unclear. The germline V gene encodes CDR1 MNHEY and CDR2 SMNVEV (reference sequence). This CDR3 comprises 14 residues. The V end was cut by 5 bases, the J end by 0 bases, with 10 bases between. The CDR3 is CASSPEPLNTEAFF. The CDR3 region has the DNA TGTGCCAGCAGTCCCGAGCCGCTGAACACTGAAGCTTTCTTT.

The gene calls are TRBV19 and TRBJ2-1; D possibly matches TRBD1 or TRBD2 (6 bases each). Germline V gene data show CDR1 as LNHDA and CDR2 as SQIVND (reference sequence). The CDR3 has 13 residues. Trimming stripped 7 bases from V and 10 bases from J, with 17 bases between. As DNA, the CDR3 is TGTGCCAGTACCATAGGAGGGGGGCGGGAGCAGTTCTTC. Encoded protein: CASTIGGGREQFF.

The V call is TRBV2, the J call TRBJ2-7; no clear D gene. This CDR3 region has 11 residues. Germline assignment: CDR1 SNHLY and CDR2 FYNNEI. Trimming cost V 9 bases and J 6 bases, with 12 bases left between them. CDR3 protein: CASHQLVEQYF. DNA for the CDR3: TGTGCCAGTCACCAACTGGTCGAGCAGTACTTC.

This rearrangement joins TRBV18 to TRBJ2-7; D not certain. The germline gives CDR1 KGHSH, CDR2 LQKENI. The V and J ends lost 2 bases and 3 bases respectively, with 8 bases between them. The CDR3 length is 13 residues. In DNA, the CDR3 is TGTGCCAGCTCACCATCGGAAGACTACGAGCAGTACTTC. Translated, it gives CASSPSEDYEQYF.

J is TRBJ1-1 and V is TRBV6-5; D gene ambiguous. The length of the CDR3 is 13 residues. Germline V gene sequence: CDR1 MNHEY, CDR2 SVGAGI. Deletions cut 7 bases from V and 3 bases from J, with 12 bases between. The CDR3 bases are TGTGCCAGCATGCTCCGTGGTTACACTGAAGCTTTCTTT. It codes for CASMLRGYTEAFF.

The chain is built from TRBV7-2 and TRBJ2-5, with TRBD2 as a possible D gene (7 bases). This CDR3 has 15 residues. Trimming pared 5 bases from V and 3 bases from J, leaving 16 bases between. Germline V gene sequence: CDR1 SGHTA, CDR2 FQGNSA. DNA for the CDR3: TGTGCCAGCAGCCATAATTCGGGGGGCAAAGAGACCCAGTACTTC. It yields the protein CASSHNSGGKETQYF.